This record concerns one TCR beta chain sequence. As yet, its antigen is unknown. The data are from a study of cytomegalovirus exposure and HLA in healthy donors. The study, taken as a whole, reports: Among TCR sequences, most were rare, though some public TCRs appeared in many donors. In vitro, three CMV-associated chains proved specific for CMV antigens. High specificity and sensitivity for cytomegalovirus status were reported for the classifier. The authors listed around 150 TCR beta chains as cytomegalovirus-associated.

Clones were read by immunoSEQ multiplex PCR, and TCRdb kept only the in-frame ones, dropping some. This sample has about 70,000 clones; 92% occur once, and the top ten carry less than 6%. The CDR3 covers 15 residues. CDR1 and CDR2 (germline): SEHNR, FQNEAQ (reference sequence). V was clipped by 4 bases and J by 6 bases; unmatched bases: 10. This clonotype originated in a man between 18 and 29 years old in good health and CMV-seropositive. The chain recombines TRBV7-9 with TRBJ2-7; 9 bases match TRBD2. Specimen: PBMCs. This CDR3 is CASSSSGRSPGEQYF. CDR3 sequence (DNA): TGTGCCAGCAGCTCAAGCGGGAGGTCTCCTGGCGAGCAGTACTTC.